This T cell receptor beta chain was sequenced for a study of Ad26.COV2.S vaccination and SARS-CoV-2 variants (dated by TCRdb to the early 2020s). Study-level background: Donors in the vaccine arm were drawn from COV1001, a phase I-IIa trial of Ad26.COV2.S in healthy adults that was multicentre, randomized, double-blind and placebo-controlled. The TCR-sequenced set comprised around 30 samples: approximately 19 Ad26.COV2.S vaccine recipients, 5 placebo recipients and 8 SARS-CoV-2 convalescent individuals. Ad26.COV2.S was administered intramuscularly at 5 x 10^10 or 1 x 10^11 viral particles, either as a single shot or as two shots given 56 days apart. Investigators did not know the trial group allocation while performing experiments and assessing outcomes. The specificity and breadth of SARS-CoV-2-reactive T cell receptors after Ad26.COV2.S vaccination were assessed by TCRbeta repertoire sequencing. Trial participants were randomized into five groups of five: low-dose or high-dose Ad26.COV2.S given once or twice, or placebo on both occasions.

The immunoSEQ Assay was the method used to sequence TCRbeta CDR3 regions. After extraction, genomic DNA underwent amplification by bias-controlled multiplex PCR, followed by high-throughput sequencing. As for the authors' bioinformatics: To quantify the absolute abundance of each unique TCRbeta CDR3 region, sequences were collapsed and filtered. T cell fraction was estimated by normalizing TCRbeta template counts to usable DNA, which was measured by amplifying reference genes present in all nucleated cells. Repertoire TCRs were annotated as SARS-CoV-2-specific by exact matching of V gene, CDR3 amino acid sequence and J gene to a known reactive TCR set. The reference SARS-CoV-2 TCR set came from MIRA and was filtered for enrichment in COVID-19-positive ImmuneCODE repertoires, removing public or cross-reactive TCRs. Based on the MIRA antigens, annotated TCRs were further analysed at the level of specific ORF or position within ORF. Breadth was defined as the number of annotated unique rearrangements divided by the total number of unique productive rearrangements, and depth was defined as the summed frequency of the annotated unique rearrangements. TCR breadth was compared between groups using two-sided Wilcoxon rank-sum tests. Here the immuneACCESS table is served through TCRdb, limited to in-frame sequences with V and J called. Missing clones are a known gap in these copies; in checked studies unresolved V genes cover under half, and the rest lacks a known reason. V and J calls and clone size are copied from that table; D and trimming were computed from the DNA. The sample table shows about 480,000 clones, and 87% are seen once. The biggest ten clones account for about 13% of the sample.

The intended sense of this specimen's treatment or condition label: some 19 received Ad26.COV2.S at low or high dose, single or two shots; 5 received placebo; per-sample allocation not given. For vaccine and placebo recipients, repertoires were sequenced using samples collected on day 63 after the first injection. Cohort 1b enrolled about two dozen adults aged 18-55 years at a single site in Boston, USA, between 29 July and 7 August 2020. Ad26.COV2.S was a replication-incompetent adenovirus type 26 vector that expressed a prefusion-stabilized SARS-CoV-2 spike protein derived from the original Wuhan strain. A distance of 19 bases separates the germline ends of V and J, which lose 6 bases and 8 bases respectively. CDR3 length: 14 amino acids, cysteine to phenylalanine. The CDR3 DNA has 42 bases and is translated from base 1. Per the germline V gene, MNHEY is the CDR1 and SVGAGI is the CDR2. What the authors observed across the whole study: The authors noted that the TCR breadth and depth analyses may have underestimated total T cell responses. After vaccination, spike-specific CD8+ and CD4+ T cell responses were reported to show substantial breadth. The study was not powered to compare responses between vaccine doses or regimens. Higher spike-specific TCR breadth was observed in Ad26.COV2.S recipients than in placebo recipients (P = 0.0014). Non-spike TCR breadth was comparable between vaccine and placebo recipients, consistent with the vaccine containing only spike.

A remark on this clone: No antigen is known for it. Base quality data are lacking; no much larger clone is found one base away.

Recombination linked TRBV6-5 to TRBJ1-1; tentative D gene TRBD1, with 6 bases matching. Sequenced here: peripheral blood, sampled in a trial of Ad26.COV2.S vaccine versus placebo. This clonotype was obtained from a person between 18 and 65 years old who received the Ad26.COV2.S COVID-19 vaccine or a placebo. This receptor has the CDR3 CASRLRGVSEEAFF. The nucleotide sequence is TGTGCCAGCAGACTAAGGGGGGTGTCGGAAGAAGCTTTCTTT.